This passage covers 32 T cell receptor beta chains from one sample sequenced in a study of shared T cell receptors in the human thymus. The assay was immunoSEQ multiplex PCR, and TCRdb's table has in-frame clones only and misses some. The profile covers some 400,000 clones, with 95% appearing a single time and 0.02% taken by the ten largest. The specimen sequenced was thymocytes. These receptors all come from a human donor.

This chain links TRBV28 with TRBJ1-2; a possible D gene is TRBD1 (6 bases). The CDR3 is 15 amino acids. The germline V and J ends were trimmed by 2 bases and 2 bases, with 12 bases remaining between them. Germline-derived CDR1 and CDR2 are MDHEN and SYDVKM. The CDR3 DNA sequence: TGTGCCAGCAGTTTAGGCCAGGGGCCCAACTATGGCTACACCTTC. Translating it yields CASSLGQGPNYGYTF.

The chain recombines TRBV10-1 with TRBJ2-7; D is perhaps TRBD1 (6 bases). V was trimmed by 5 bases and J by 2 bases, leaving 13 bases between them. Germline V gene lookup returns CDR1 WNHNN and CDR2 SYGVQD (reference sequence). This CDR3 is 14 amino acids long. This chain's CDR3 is CASSQGPRTYEQYF. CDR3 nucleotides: TGCGCCAGCAGTCAGGGGCCGAGAACCTACGAGCAGTACTTC.

The CDR3 protein is CASSPRTGMFYEQYF. CDR3 DNA: TGTGCCAGCAGCCCCCGGACAGGTATGTTCTACGAGCAGTACTTC. The chain carries TRBV27 and TRBJ2-7; 7 bases align to TRBD1. Trimming cost V 6 bases and J 3 bases; bases outside gene matches: 11. Germline-derived CDR1 and CDR2 are MNHEY and SMNVEV (reference sequence). The CDR3 totals 15 residues.

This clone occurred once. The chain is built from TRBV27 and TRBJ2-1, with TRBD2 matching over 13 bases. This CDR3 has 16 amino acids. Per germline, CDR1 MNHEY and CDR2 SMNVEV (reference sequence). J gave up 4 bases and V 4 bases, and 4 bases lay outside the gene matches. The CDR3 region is CASSCAGLAGYNEQFF. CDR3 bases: TGTGCCAGCAGTTGCGCGGGACTAGCGGGGTACAATGAGCAGTTCTTC.

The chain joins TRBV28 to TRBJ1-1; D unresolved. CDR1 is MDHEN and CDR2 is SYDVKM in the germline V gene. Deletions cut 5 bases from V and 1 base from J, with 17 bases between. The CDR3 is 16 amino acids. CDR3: CASSASGLGKNTEAFF. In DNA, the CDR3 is TGTGCCAGCAGTGCCTCGGGCCTCGGGAAGAACACTGAAGCTTTCTTT.

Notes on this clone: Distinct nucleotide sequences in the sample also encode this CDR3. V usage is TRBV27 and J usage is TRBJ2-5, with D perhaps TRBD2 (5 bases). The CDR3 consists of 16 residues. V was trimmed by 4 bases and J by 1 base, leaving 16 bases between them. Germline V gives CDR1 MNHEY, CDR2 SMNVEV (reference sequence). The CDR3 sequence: CASSSRTQPPQETQYF. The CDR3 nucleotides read TGTGCCAGCAGTTCCCGGACTCAGCCCCCCCAAGAGACCCAGTACTTC.

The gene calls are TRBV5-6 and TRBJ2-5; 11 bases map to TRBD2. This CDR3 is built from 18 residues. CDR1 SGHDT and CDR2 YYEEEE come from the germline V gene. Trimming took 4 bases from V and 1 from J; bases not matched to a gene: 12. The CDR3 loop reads CASSLSPGTSGLQETQYF. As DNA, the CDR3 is TGTGCCAGCAGCCTATCCCCCGGGACTAGCGGCCTCCAAGAGACCCAGTACTTC.

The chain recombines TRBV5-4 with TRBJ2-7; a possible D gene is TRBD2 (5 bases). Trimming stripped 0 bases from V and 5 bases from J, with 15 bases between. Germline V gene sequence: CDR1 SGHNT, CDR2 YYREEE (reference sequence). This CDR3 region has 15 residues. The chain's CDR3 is CASSLGGSSPHEQYF. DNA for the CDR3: TGTGCCAGCAGCTTGGGAGGGTCTAGCCCTCACGAGCAGTACTTC.

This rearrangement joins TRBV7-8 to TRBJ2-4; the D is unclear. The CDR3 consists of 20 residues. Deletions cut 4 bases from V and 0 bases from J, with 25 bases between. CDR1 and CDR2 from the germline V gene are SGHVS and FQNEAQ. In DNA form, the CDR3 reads TGTGCCAGCAGCTCCCAAATGCAGGTCGTTTTAGAACTAGCCAAAAACATTCAGTACTTC. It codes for CASSSQMQVVLELAKNIQYF.

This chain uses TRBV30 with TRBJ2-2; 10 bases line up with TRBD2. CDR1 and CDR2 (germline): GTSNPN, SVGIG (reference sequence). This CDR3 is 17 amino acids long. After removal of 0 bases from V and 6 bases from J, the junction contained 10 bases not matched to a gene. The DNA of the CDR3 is TGTGCCTGGAGTGTATCCTCTAGCGGGAGTCGTGCCGGGGAGCTGTTTTTT. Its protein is CAWSVSSSGSRAGELFF.

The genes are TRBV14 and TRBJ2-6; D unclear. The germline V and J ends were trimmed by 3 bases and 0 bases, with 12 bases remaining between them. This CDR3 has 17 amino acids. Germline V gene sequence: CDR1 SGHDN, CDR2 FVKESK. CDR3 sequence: CASSQLLGDSGANVLTF. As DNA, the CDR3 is TGTGCCAGCAGCCAGCTTCTCGGAGACTCTGGGGCCAACGTCCTGACTTTC.

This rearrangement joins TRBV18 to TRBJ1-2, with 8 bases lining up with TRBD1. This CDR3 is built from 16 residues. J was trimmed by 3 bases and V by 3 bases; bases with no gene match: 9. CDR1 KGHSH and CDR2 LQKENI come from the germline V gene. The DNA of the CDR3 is TGTGCCAGCTCACCCCAAACAGGGGGTAGGGACTATGGCTACACCTTC. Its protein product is CASSPQTGGRDYGYTF.

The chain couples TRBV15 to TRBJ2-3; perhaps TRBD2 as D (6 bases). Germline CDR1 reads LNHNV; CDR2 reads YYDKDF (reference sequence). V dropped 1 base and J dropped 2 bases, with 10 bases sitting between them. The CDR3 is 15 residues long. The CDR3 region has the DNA TGTGCCACCAGCAGAGCGGCGGGAAACACAGATACGCAGTATTTT. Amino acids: CATSRAAGNTDTQYF.

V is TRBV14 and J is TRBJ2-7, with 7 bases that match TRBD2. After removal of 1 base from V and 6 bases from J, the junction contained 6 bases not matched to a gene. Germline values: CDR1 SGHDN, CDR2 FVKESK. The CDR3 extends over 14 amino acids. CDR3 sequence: CASSQGGTTSEQYF. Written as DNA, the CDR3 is TGTGCCAGCAGCCAAGGCGGGACTACCTCCGAGCAGTACTTC.

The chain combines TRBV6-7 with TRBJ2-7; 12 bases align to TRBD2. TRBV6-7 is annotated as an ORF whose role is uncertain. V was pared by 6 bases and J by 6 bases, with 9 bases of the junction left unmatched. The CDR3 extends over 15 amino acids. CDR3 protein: CASRPSGRESTEQYF. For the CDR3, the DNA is TGTGCCAGCAGACCTAGCGGGAGGGAGAGTACCGAGCAGTACTTC.

In DNA form, the CDR3 reads TGTGCCAGCAGCCACGACCAGGGGCCTCATAGCAATCAGCCCCAGCATTTT. Protein sequence: CASSHDQGPHSNQPQHF. The genes are TRBV7-9 and TRBJ1-5, with a tentative D call TRBD1 (6 bases). CDR1 and CDR2 from the germline V gene are SEHNR and FQNEAQ (reference sequence). The CDR3 has 17 amino acids. V was pared by 5 bases and J by 0 bases, with 17 bases between.

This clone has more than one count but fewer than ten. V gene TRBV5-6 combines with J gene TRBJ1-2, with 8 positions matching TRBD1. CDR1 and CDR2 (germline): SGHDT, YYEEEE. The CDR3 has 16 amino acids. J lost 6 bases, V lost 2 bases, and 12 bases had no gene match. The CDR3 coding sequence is TGTGCCAGCAGCTTCCTGGACAGGGCCGATTTCCATGGCTACACCTTC. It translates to CASSFLDRADFHGYTF. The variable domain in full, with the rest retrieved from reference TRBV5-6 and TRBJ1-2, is DAGVTQSPTHLIKTRGQQVTLRCSPKSGHDTVSWYQQALGQGPQFIFQYYEEEERQRGNFPDRFSGHQFPNYSSELNVNALLLGDSALYLCASSFLDRADFHGYTFGSGTRLTVV.

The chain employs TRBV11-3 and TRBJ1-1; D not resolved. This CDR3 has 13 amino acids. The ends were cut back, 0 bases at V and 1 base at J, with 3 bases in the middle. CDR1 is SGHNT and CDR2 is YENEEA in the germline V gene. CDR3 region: CASSLEQNTEAFF. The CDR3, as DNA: TGTGCCAGCAGCTTAGAACAGAACACTGAAGCTTTCTTT. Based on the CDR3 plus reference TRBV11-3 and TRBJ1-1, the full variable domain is EAGVVQSPRYKIIEKKQPVAFWCNPISGHNTLYWYLQNLGQGPELLIRYENEEAVDDSQLPKDRFSAERLKGVDSTLKIQPAELGDSAVYLCASSLEQNTEAFFGQGTRLTVV.

In DNA, the CDR3 is TGTGCCAGCAGCCTCTCGAGTCGAATCGGGCTAGCGGGACTAGAGACCCAGTACTTC. Translated, it gives CASSLSSRIGLAGLETQYF. This sequence joins TRBV14 and TRBJ2-5, with 9 bases lining up with TRBD2. With V trimmed by 4 bases and J by 4 bases, 19 bases remained unmatched. The CDR3 is made up of 19 amino acids. Germline CDR1 SGHDN, CDR2 FVKESK.

The CDR3 region is CASSPGGSGKDTGELFF. CDR3 nucleotides: TGTGCCAGCAGCCCCGGGGGAAGCGGGAAAGACACCGGGGAGCTGTTTTTT. This chain links TRBV5-6 with TRBJ2-2, with 7 nucleotides matching TRBD2. The germline V gene encodes CDR1 SGHDT and CDR2 YYEEEE. CDR3 length: 17 residues. The trim removed 4 bases at V and 3 bases at J, leaving 12 bases unmatched.

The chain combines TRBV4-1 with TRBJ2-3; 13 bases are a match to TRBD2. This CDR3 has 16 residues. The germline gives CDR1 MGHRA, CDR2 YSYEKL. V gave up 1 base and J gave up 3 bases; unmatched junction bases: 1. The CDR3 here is CASSQVTSGRTDTQYF. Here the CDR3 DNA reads TGCGCCAGCAGCCAAGTGACTAGCGGGAGGACAGATACGCAGTATTTT.

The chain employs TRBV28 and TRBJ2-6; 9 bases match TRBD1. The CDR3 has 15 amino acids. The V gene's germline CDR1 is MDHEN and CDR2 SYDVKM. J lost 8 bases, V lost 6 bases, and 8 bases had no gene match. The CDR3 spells CASRSEDRGTNVLTF. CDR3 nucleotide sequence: TGTGCCAGCAGATCAGAGGACAGGGGCACCAACGTCCTGACTTTC.

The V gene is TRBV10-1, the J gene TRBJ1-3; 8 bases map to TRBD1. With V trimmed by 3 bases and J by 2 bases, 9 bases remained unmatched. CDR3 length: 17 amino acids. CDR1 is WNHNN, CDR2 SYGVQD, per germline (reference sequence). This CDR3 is CASSDYRDRSPGNTIYF. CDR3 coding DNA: TGCGCCAGCAGTGACTACCGGGACAGGTCTCCTGGAAACACCATATATTTT.

This CDR3 reads CASSLAGKGPYNSYGYTF. CDR3 nucleotide sequence: TGTGCCAGCAGCTTAGCAGGAAAAGGACCCTACAACTCCTATGGCTACACCTTC. V gene TRBV7-9 combines with J gene TRBJ1-2; no clear D. Trimming took off 0 bases at V and 4 bases at J, with 21 bases between the two ends. The CDR3 runs 18 residues. Germline V lookup: CDR1 SEHNR, CDR2 FQNEAQ (reference sequence). Drawing the rest from reference TRBV7-9 and TRBJ1-2, the complete variable domain is DTGVSQNPRHKITKRGQNVTFRCDPISEHNRLYWYRQTLGQGPEFLTYFQNEAQLEKSRLLSDRFSAERPKGSFSTLEIQRTEQGDSAMYLCASSLAGKGPYNSYGYTFGSGTRLTVV.

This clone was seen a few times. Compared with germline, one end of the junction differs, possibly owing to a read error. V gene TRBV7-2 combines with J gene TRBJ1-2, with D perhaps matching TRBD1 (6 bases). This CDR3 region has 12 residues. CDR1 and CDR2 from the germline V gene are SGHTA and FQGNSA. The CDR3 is CASRLGGDGYTF. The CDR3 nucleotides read TGTGCCAGCAGATTAGGGGGAGATGGCTACACCTTC.

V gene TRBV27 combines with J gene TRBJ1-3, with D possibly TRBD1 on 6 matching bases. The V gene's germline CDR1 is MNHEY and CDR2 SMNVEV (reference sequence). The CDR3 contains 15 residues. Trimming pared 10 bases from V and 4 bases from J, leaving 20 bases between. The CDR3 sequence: CATPAGAMRGNTIYF. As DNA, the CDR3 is TGTGCCACCCCAGCAGGGGCAATGAGGGGAAACACCATATATTTT.

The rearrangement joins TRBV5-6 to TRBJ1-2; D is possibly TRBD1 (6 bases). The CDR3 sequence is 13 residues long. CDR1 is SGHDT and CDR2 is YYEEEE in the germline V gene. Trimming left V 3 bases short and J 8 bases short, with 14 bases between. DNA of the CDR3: TGTGCCAGCAGCTCAACAGGGTTAGGCGGCTACACCTTC. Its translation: CASSSTGLGGYTF.

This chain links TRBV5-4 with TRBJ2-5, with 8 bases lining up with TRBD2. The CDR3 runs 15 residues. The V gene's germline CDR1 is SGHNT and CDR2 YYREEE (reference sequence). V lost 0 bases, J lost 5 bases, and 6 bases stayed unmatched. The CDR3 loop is CASSLAGGARETQYF. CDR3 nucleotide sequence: TGTGCCAGCAGCTTGGCCGGGGGGGCTCGGGAGACCCAGTACTTC.

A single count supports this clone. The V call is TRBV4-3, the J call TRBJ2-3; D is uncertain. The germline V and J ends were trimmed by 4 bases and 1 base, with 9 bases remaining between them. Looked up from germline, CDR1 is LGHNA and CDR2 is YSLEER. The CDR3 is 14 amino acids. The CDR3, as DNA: TGCGCCAGCAGCCCGTCTACCCGCACAGATACGCAGTATTTT. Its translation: CASSPSTRTDTQYF.

CDR3 sequence (DNA): TGTGCCAGCAGCTCTTTCCTTTACGAGCAGTACTTC. It specifies CASSSFLYEQYF. The chain is built from TRBV11-2 and TRBJ2-7; D gene ambiguous. Trimming left V 4 bases short and J 4 bases short, with 8 bases between. The CDR3 spans 12 residues. Looked up from germline, CDR1 is SGHAT and CDR2 is FQNNGV.

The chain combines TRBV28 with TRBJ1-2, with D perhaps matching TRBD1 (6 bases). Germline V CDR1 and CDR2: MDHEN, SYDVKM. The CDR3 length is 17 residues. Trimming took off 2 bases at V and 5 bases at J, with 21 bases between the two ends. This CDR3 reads CASSLGGREEKGYGYTF. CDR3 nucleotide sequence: TGTGCCAGCAGTTTAGGGGGCAGGGAGGAGAAAGGGTATGGCTACACCTTC.

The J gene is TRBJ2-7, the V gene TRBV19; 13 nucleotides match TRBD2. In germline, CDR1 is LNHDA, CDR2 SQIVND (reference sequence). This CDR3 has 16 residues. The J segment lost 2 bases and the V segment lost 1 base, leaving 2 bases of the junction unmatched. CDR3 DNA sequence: TGTGCCAGTAGTATAGCCGGACTAGCGGGAGCCTACGAGCAGTACTTC. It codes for CASSIAGLAGAYEQYF.